This T cell receptor beta chain is from a study of identical twins. V dropped 1 base and J dropped 6 bases, with 9 bases sitting between them. The CDR3 runs 14 residues. This clonotype was counted at least ten times. TCRdb re-called the 5' RACE reads through MiXCR, storing one row per CDR3 protein. This sample has 200,000 to 250,000 distinct CDR3 sequences; approximately 7% occur once, and the top ten carry approximately 3.6%. The sample was also reused in another study, on yellow fever vaccine responses in identical twins.

The clonotype was recovered from a woman younger than 30 in good health. Sequencing input: memory (CD45RO+) T cells sorted from blood. The rearrangement uses TRBV12-3 or TRBV12-4 and TRBJ2-2; no reliable D call. The CDR3 DNA sequence: TGTGCCAGCAGTTTAGGCCAGAAGGCCGGGGAGCTGTTTTTT. Amino acids: CASSLGQKAGELFF.